One sample yielded the 29 T cell receptor beta chains listed below, sequenced in a study of cytotoxic CD8 clonotypes in ibrutinib-treated CLL. Clones were read by immunoSEQ multiplex PCR, and TCRdb kept only the in-frame ones, dropping some. The repertoire holds about 130,000 clones, with approximately 83% as singletons. The sample here was PBMCs, taken after 24 months of ibrutinib treatment. The receptors originated from a human donor with chronic lymphocytic leukemia.

The V gene is TRBV14, the J gene TRBJ1-3; TRBD1 might be the D (6 bases). This CDR3 spans 17 amino acids. In germline, CDR1 is SGHDN, CDR2 FVKESK. V lost 5 bases, J lost 0 bases, and 17 bases lay in between. This chain's CDR3 is CASSEIRGQSSGNTIYF. CDR3 nucleotides: TGTGCCAGCAGCGAGATTCGCGGACAGTCCTCTGGAAACACCATATATTTT.

V is TRBV4-2 and J is TRBJ1-2; perhaps TRBD1 as D (5 bases). Deletions cut 1 base from V and 5 bases from J, with 11 bases between. Looked up from germline, CDR1 is LGHNA and CDR2 is YNFKEQ. The CDR3 length is 14 residues. CDR3 sequence (DNA): TGTGCCAGCAGCCAAGTGGGGCAGGAATATGGCTACACCTTC. This codes for CASSQVGQEYGYTF.

J is TRBJ2-2 and V is TRBV28; TRBD1 agrees at 7 bases. This CDR3 contains 16 residues. V dropped 6 bases and J dropped 2; count of bases not matched to a gene: 9. Germline CDR1 and CDR2: MDHEN and SYDVKM. CDR3: CASSHRGRGNTGELFF. CDR3 DNA: TGTGCCAGCAGCCACAGGGGACGGGGAAACACCGGGGAGCTGTTTTTT.

The chain has TRBV28 and TRBJ1-4, with a weak D call TRBD1 (5 bases). The CDR3 spans 15 residues. Germline V lookup: CDR1 MDHEN, CDR2 SYDVKM. V lost 4 bases, J lost 8 bases, and 17 bases lay in between. CDR3 in amino acids: CASSSIGTGNEKLFF. The DNA for the CDR3 is TGTGCCAGCAGTTCGATTGGGACCGGGAACGAAAAACTGTTTTTT. Using reference TRBV28 and TRBJ1-4 for the parts outside the CDR3, the full variable domain is DVKVTQSSRYLVKRTGEKVFLECVQDMDHENMFWYRQDPGLGLRLIYFSYDVKMKEKGDIPEGYSVSREKKERFSLILESASTNQTSMYLCASSSIGTGNEKLFFGSGTQLSVL.

DNA for the CDR3: TGTGCCAGCTCAGTTACGCAGGGTGGAGGCACAGATACGCAGTATTTT. Its protein product is CASSVTQGGGTDTQYF. The rearrangement uses TRBV18 and TRBJ2-3; D possibly corresponds to TRBD1 (5 bases). This CDR3 has 16 residues. V shed 5 bases and J shed 1 base, with 16 bases lying between them. In germline, CDR1 is KGHSH, CDR2 LQKENI. Full variable domain (rest looked up from reference TRBV18 and TRBJ2-3): NAGVMQNPRHLVRRRGQEARLRCSPMKGHSHVYWYRQLPEEGLKFMVYLQKENIIDESGMPKERFSAEFPKEGPSILRIQQVVRGDSAAYFCASSVTQGGGTDTQYFGPGTRLTVL.

In DNA form, the CDR3 reads TGTGCCAGCAGTTACGGGAGGGGAGCCTACGAGCAGTACTTC. It specifies CASSYGRGAYEQYF. The rearrangement links TRBV6-5 to TRBJ2-7; TRBD2 aligns across 7 bases. Germline V lookup: CDR1 MNHEY, CDR2 SVGAGI. CDR3 length equals 14 residues. The trim removed 2 bases at V and 2 bases at J, leaving 3 bases unmatched.

The V gene is TRBV2, the J gene TRBJ1-2; D unclear. This CDR3 has 14 amino acids. Trimming pared 4 bases from V and 1 base from J, leaving 10 bases between. From germline, CDR1 is SNHLY and CDR2 FYNNEI. The chain's CDR3 is CASSGRIRNYGYTF. In nucleotides, the CDR3 is TGTGCCAGCAGTGGAAGGATCCGTAACTATGGCTACACCTTC.

This chain connects TRBV18 to TRBJ2-5; the match to TRBD2 covers 10 bases. The J segment lost 2 bases and the V segment lost 3 bases, leaving 12 bases of the junction unmatched. The CDR3 extends over 18 amino acids. The germline V gene has CDR1 KGHSH and CDR2 LQKENI. CDR3 in DNA: TGTGCCAGCTCACCGTTAAGCGGGGGGGCCCTGGCGCAAGAGACCCAGTACTTC. This codes for CASSPLSGGALAQETQYF. The variable domain in full, completed from reference TRBV18 and TRBJ2-5, reads NAGVMQNPRHLVRRRGQEARLRCSPMKGHSHVYWYRQLPEEGLKFMVYLQKENIIDESGMPKERFSAEFPKEGPSILRIQQVVRGDSAAYFCASSPLSGGALAQETQYFGPGTRLLVL.

This clone was picked up one time. A read error likely explains this, since a far larger clone differs by one base. Other DNA sequences in the same sample also yield this CDR3. This sequence joins TRBV20-1 and TRBJ1-1; a possible D gene is TRBD1 (6 bases). The ends were cut back, 6 bases at V and 3 bases at J, with 8 bases in the middle. The CDR3 loop spans 11 amino acids. From germline, CDR1 is DFQATT and CDR2 SNEGSKA (reference sequence). CDR3 bases: TGCAGTGCGGACAGCCACACTGAAGCTTTCTTT. Amino acids: CSADSHTEAFF.

This sequence joins TRBV11-2 and TRBJ2-1; 8 positions match TRBD2. Germline assignment: CDR1 SGHAT and CDR2 FQNNGV. V gave up 5 bases and J gave up 7 bases; unmatched junction bases: 7. The CDR3 sequence is 14 residues long. The CDR3 DNA reads as TGTGCCAGCAGCCGTGCAGCGGGAGTGAATGAGCAGTTCTTC. Amino acids: CASSRAAGVNEQFF.

With respect to this clone: This CDR3 is also generated by other DNA sequences in the sample. The V and J genes are TRBV28 and TRBJ1-5; D is undetermined. The CDR3 extends over 12 amino acids. CDR1 MDHEN and CDR2 SYDVKM come from the germline V gene. Trimming shortened V by 1 base and J by 9 bases, and 7 bases separated the two germline ends. The CDR3 DNA sequence: TGTGCCAGCAGTTTATTTCAGCGGCCCCAGCATTTT. Translation gives CASSLFQRPQHF.

A note on this clone: Mismatch with germline at one junction end may stem from a read error. The CDR3 DNA reads TGCGTCAGCAGCCAAGTAGGGACGGCAGAAAATTCACCCCTCCACTTT. Amino acid sequence: CVSSQVGTAENSPLHF. The V and J genes are TRBV4-1 and TRBJ1-6; the D gene is possibly TRBD1 (5 bases). CDR1 and CDR2 (germline): MGHRA, YSYEKL. The CDR3 contains 16 residues.

V is TRBV19 and J is TRBJ2-7; 7 nucleotides match TRBD1. Germline V gene lookup returns CDR1 LNHDA and CDR2 SQIVND (reference sequence). V was clipped by 6 bases and J by 0 bases; unmatched bases: 5. The CDR3 is made up of 14 amino acids. The CDR3 sequence: CASRRDRDSYEQYF. CDR3 nucleotides: TGTGCCAGTAGAAGAGACAGGGACTCCTACGAGCAGTACTTC.

The DNA for the CDR3 is TGTGCCAGCAGCAATAAAGCACAGGGACAGGATGGCTACACCTTC. Residues: CASSNKAQGQDGYTF. This chain joins TRBV21-1 and TRBJ1-2; the D segment call TRBD1 is taken from the table without a DNA check. TRBV21-1 is a recognized pseudogene. The CDR3 is made up of 15 amino acids.

The V call is TRBV28, the J call TRBJ1-1; D ambiguous. In germline, CDR1 is MDHEN, CDR2 SYDVKM. This CDR3 has 12 amino acids. V was shortened by 6 bases and J by 8 bases, with 13 bases between the two germline ends. CDR3 in amino acids: CASSPLGAEAFF. The CDR3 DNA follows: TGTGCCAGCAGCCCCTTGGGAGCCGAAGCTTTCTTT.

The CDR3 sequence: CASSLLASGANVLTF. In DNA, the CDR3 is TGTGCCAGCAGCTTATTGGCATCCGGGGCCAACGTCCTGACTTTC. The chain combines TRBV7-2 with TRBJ2-6; D call uncertain. In germline, CDR1 is SGHTA, CDR2 FQGNSA. V was pared by 2 bases and J by 4 bases, with 9 bases between. This CDR3 region has 15 residues.

This sequence joins TRBV7-9 and TRBJ2-5; a possible D gene is TRBD1 (6 bases). Per germline, CDR1 SEHNR and CDR2 FQNEAQ (reference sequence). The CDR3 spans 14 residues. V dropped 4 bases and J dropped 5 bases, with 14 bases sitting between them. The CDR3 here is CASSSIQGPETQYF. CDR3 coding DNA: TGTGCCAGCAGCTCAATACAGGGACCCGAGACCCAGTACTTC.

CDR3 protein: CASSPLRNTEAFF. The CDR3 DNA follows: TGTGCCAGCTCACCACTACGGAACACTGAAGCTTTCTTT. The genes are TRBV18 and TRBJ1-1; D not resolved. CDR3 length: 13 amino acids. Per germline, CDR1 KGHSH and CDR2 LQKENI. Trimming removed 1 base from V and 1 base from J, with 4 bases in between.

This clone was seen only a few times. The J gene is TRBJ2-2, the V gene TRBV7-3, with D uncertain. This CDR3 spans 14 amino acids. Between the trimmed V and J ends, which lost 0 bases and 6 bases, there was a span of 8 bases. The V gene's germline CDR1 is SGHTA and CDR2 FQGTGA. This CDR3 reads CASSLTWGAGELFF. The DNA for the CDR3 is TGTGCCAGCAGCTTAACGTGGGGTGCCGGGGAGCTGTTTTTT.

The J gene is TRBJ2-1, the V gene TRBV7-2; D may correspond to TRBD1 or TRBD2 (6 bases each). This CDR3 is 15 amino acids long. V shed 5 bases and J shed 6 bases, with 17 bases lying between them. Germline values: CDR1 SGHTA, CDR2 FQGNSA. The CDR3 nucleotides read TGTGCCAGCAGCCCCGACGGAGGGGGTTTCAATGAGCAGTTCTTC. Its protein is CASSPDGGGFNEQFF. Using reference TRBV7-2 and TRBJ2-1 for the parts outside the CDR3, the full variable domain is GAGVSQSPSNKVTEKGKDVELRCDPISGHTALYWYRQSLGQGLEFLIYFQGNSAPDKSGLPSDRFSAERTGGSVSTLTIQRTQQEDSAVYLCASSPDGGGFNEQFFGPGTRLTVL.

V is TRBV9 and J is TRBJ2-2; a weak D match, TRBD2 (6 bases). V was clipped by 0 bases and J by 3 bases, with 15 bases between them. The germline CDR1 and CDR2 sequences are SGDLS and YYNGEE. The CDR3 has 17 residues. CDR3 sequence reads: CASSVGGTRRDTGELFF. CDR3 coding DNA: TGTGCCAGCAGCGTAGGCGGGACCCGTCGGGACACCGGGGAGCTGTTTTTT.

V gene TRBV25-1 combines with J gene TRBJ1-4, with D possibly matching TRBD1 (5 bases). The CDR3 length is 15 residues. Germline V gene data show CDR1 as MGHDK and CDR2 as SYGVNS. V lost 4 bases and J 5 bases, leaving 14 bases between the germline ends. CDR3 region: CASSGPGRENEKLFF. The CDR3 region has the DNA TGTGCCAGCAGTGGTCCGGGACGGGAAAATGAAAAACTGTTTTTT.

V and J are TRBV30 and TRBJ2-5, with 11 nucleotides matching TRBD2. This CDR3 contains 16 residues. V shed 2 bases and J 5 bases; nucleotides not matched to a gene: 10. Germline CDR1 GTSNPN, CDR2 SVGIG (reference sequence). The CDR3 sequence: CAWSLSGGAVRETQYF. As DNA, the CDR3 is TGTGCCTGGAGTCTTAGCGGGGGGGCGGTCAGGGAGACCCAGTACTTC.

The genes are TRBV6-6 and TRBJ2-5, with 8 bases identical to TRBD2. The germline gives CDR1 MNHNY, CDR2 SVGAGI (reference sequence). Trimming cost V 2 bases and J 5 bases; bases outside gene matches: 10. The CDR3 spans 16 residues. This CDR3 is CASSYPVSGGGETQYF. Written as DNA, the CDR3 is TGTGCCAGCAGTTACCCGGTCAGCGGGGGCGGGGAGACCCAGTACTTC.

The DNA for the CDR3 is TGTGCCAGCAGCTTAGAACAACGGCAGGGGCAGTACTTC. This gives the protein CASSLEQRQGQYF. The chain has TRBV11-2 and TRBJ2-7, with D possibly matching TRBD1 (5 bases). V was cut by 0 bases and J by 9 bases, with 12 bases left in between. Germline V CDR1 and CDR2: SGHAT, FQNNGV. The CDR3 has 13 residues.

This clone has a single count. The chain uses TRBV6-5 and TRBJ2-7; no clear D gene. Germline V gene lookup returns CDR1 MNHEY and CDR2 SVGAGI. The V end lost 2 bases, the J end lost 4 bases, and 12 bases lay between the germline ends. The CDR3 contains 14 residues. The CDR3 here is CASSYDPRKYEQYF. The CDR3 DNA is TGTGCCAGCAGTTACGACCCACGGAAATACGAGCAGTACTTC.

The genes are TRBV30 and TRBJ1-6, with D perhaps matching TRBD1 (5 bases). V gave up 2 bases and J gave up 3 bases, with 11 bases separating them. This CDR3 comprises 15 residues. From germline, CDR1 is GTSNPN and CDR2 SVGIG (reference sequence). The DNA of the CDR3 is TGTGCCTGGAGTACCGGGACGGACTATAATTCACCCCTCCACTTT. Translating gives CAWSTGTDYNSPLHF.

V usage is TRBV18 and J usage is TRBJ2-3, with D maybe TRBD2 (5 bases). The V end was cut by 4 bases, the J end by 1 base, with 18 bases between. This CDR3 has 17 amino acids. Germline CDR1 KGHSH, CDR2 LQKENI. The CDR3 loop reads CASSRLLIRERTDTQYF. The CDR3 nucleotides are TGTGCCAGCTCACGACTACTGATTCGGGAACGCACAGATACGCAGTATTTT.

This chain uses TRBV19 with TRBJ2-7; D is possibly TRBD1 (5 bases). Trimming shortened V by 5 bases and J by 6 bases, and 23 bases separated the two germline ends. The germline V gene has CDR1 LNHDA and CDR2 SQIVND (reference sequence). The CDR3 has 16 residues. CDR3: CASSSSSQGLSAEQYF. CDR3 DNA sequence: TGTGCCAGTAGTTCCTCAAGTCAGGGTCTATCGGCCGAGCAGTACTTC.